The 14 T cell receptor beta chains in this list originate from one sample, sequenced in a study of glioma-infiltrating T cells. Amplification of TCR alpha and beta CDR3 regions from RNA used iRepertoire nested multiplex PCR. Each CDR3 protein is one row after TCRdb ran MiXCR on the multiplex PCR reads. The repertoire holds over 70,000 distinct CDR3 sequences, with around a quarter as singletons. Specimen: glioma tissue, nonneoplastic brain tissue, or PBMCs (not recorded which). The receptors were sampled from a human donor with low-grade glioma or glioblastoma, undergoing nonglioma brain surgery, or in good health (not recorded which).

This clonotype has at least ten counts. The chain uses TRBV6-6 and TRBJ2-7; 7 positions agree with TRBD1. V dropped 0 bases and J dropped 4; count of bases not matched to a gene: 12. In germline, CDR1 is MNHNY, CDR2 SVGAGI (reference sequence). The CDR3 runs to 17 residues. The CDR3 DNA reads as TGTGCCAGCAGTTACTCCTCCCTAAAAAAGGGGGCGTACGAGCAGTACTTC. Translation: CASSYSSLKKGAYEQYF.

This clonotype appeared once. Without the conserved terminal phenylalanine or tryptophan, this CDR3 likely stems from a read error. The DNA is omitted, as the CDR3 cannot be located on it reliably, and the CDR3 follows TCRdb's listing. The chain links TRBV6-6 to TRBJ2-7; no DNA check was done on the table's D call, TRBD1. The CDR3 length is 16 residues, termini included. From germline, CDR1 is MNHNY and CDR2 SVGAGI (reference sequence). CDR3 residues: CASTTTTGRWAYELYS.

The chain combines TRBV5-4 with TRBJ1-1; D is ambiguous. The V gene's germline CDR1 is SGHNT and CDR2 YYREEE (reference sequence). The CDR3 is 11 amino acids. The V end was cut by 3 bases, the J end by 4 bases, with 4 bases between. CDR3 sequence: CASSSSTEAFF. For the CDR3, the DNA is TGTGCCAGCAGCTCATCCACTGAAGCTTTCTTT.

Concerning this clonotype: The junction departs from the called germline gene at one end, perhaps through a read error. The chain carries TRBV7-2 and TRBJ2-1; D uncertain. The CDR3 has 13 residues. Germline CDR1 reads SGHTA; CDR2 reads FQGNSA. The CDR3 here is CASSFIGRNGQFF. The CDR3 coding sequence is TGTGCCAGCAGCTTTATAGGGCGCAATGGGCAGTTCTTC.

The J gene is TRBJ2-1, the V gene TRBV19; 10 nucleotides agree with TRBD1. Germline V gives CDR1 LNHDA, CDR2 SQIVND (reference sequence). CDR3 length: 15 residues. V was clipped by 6 bases and J by 8 bases; unmatched bases: 10. CDR3 in DNA: TGTGCCAGTAGCCCAGTGGGACAGGGGCTCTATGAGCAGTTCTTC. Its protein is CASSPVGQGLYEQFF.

In its sample, this clonotype was seen many times. The chain is built from TRBV20-1 and TRBJ1-2; D call uncertain. The CDR3 runs 11 residues. V was pared by 6 bases and J by 6 bases, with 11 bases between. CDR1 is DFQATT, CDR2 SNEGSKA, per germline (reference sequence). The CDR3 bases are TGCAGTGCCCGCGCGGATCATGGCTACACCTTC. Protein product: CSARADHGYTF.

The V gene is TRBV20-1, the J gene TRBJ2-7; 11 bases fit TRBD2. Germline V gene lookup returns CDR1 DFQATT and CDR2 SNEGSKA (reference sequence). Trimming at V came to 3 bases and at J to 4 bases, leaving 2 bases not matched to a gene. The CDR3 spans 13 residues. The CDR3 protein is CSASVAGGYEQYF. The DNA for the CDR3 is TGCAGTGCTAGTGTAGCGGGAGGGTACGAGCAGTACTTC.

This clonotype was seen ten or more times. The CDR3 DNA reads as TGTGCCATCAGTGAGTCGTATCAGGATGAGCAGTTCTTC. This codes for CAISESYQDEQFF. V and J are TRBV10-3 and TRBJ2-1; no clear D. The CDR3 loop spans 13 amino acids. Germline V lookup: CDR1 ENHRY, CDR2 SYGVKD. V was cut by 0 bases and J by 8 bases, with 8 bases left in between.

Concerning this clonotype: The CDR3 does not close with the conserved phenylalanine or tryptophan, likely indicating a read error. The V call is TRBV2, the J call TRBJ1-5; TRBD1 is a possible D gene (6 bases). Per the germline V gene, CDR1 is SNHLY and CDR2 is FYNNEI. This CDR3 is built from 20 residues. Trimming removed 6 bases at V and 0 bases at J, with 27 bases between. The CDR3 region has the DNA TGTGCCAGCAGCTTAGGGCCTTACCAGGAGGGGGTAGATAGCAATCAGCCCCAGCATCTT. Its translation is CASSLGPYQEGVDSNQPQHL.

This clonotype was picked up many times. This chain uses TRBV6-1 with TRBJ2-3, with D uncertain. Per the germline V gene, CDR1 is MNHNS and CDR2 is SASEGT. Trimming cost V 8 bases and J 4 bases, with 4 bases left between them. The CDR3 has 10 residues. The CDR3 DNA sequence: TGTGCCAGCGGGTCAGATACGCAGTATTTT. Its protein product is CASGSDTQYF.

This clonotype was observed many times. The V and J genes are TRBV27 and TRBJ2-7; D might be TRBD1 or TRBD2, each matching 5 bases. V was trimmed by 4 bases and J by 6 bases, leaving 13 bases between them. Looked up from germline, CDR1 is MNHEY and CDR2 is SMNVEV (reference sequence). The CDR3 runs to 13 residues. The chain's CDR3 is CASSSSRGSEQYF. Written as DNA, the CDR3 is TGTGCCAGCAGTTCCTCGAGGGGTAGCGAGCAGTACTTC.

This clonotype was recorded at least ten times. The chain is built from TRBV10-2 and TRBJ1-1, with 8 positions matching TRBD1. The CDR3 length is 14 residues. Germline-derived CDR1 and CDR2 are WSHSY and SAAADI. With 3 bases clipped from V and 0 bases from J, the junction kept 0 bases outside the gene matches. The CDR3 reads CASSDRGLNTEAFF. CDR3 nucleotides: TGCGCCAGCAGTGACAGGGGGCTGAACACTGAAGCTTTCTTT.

On this clonotype itself: One end of the junction is discordant with germline, which a read error may explain. This chain uses TRBV7-6 with TRBJ2-7; 8 bases are shared with TRBD2. The CDR3 sequence is 16 residues long. Germline loops: CDR1 SGHVS, CDR2 FNYEAQ. The CDR3 region is CASSLVATSGTYEQCF. The CDR3 DNA follows: TGTGCCAGCAGCTTAGTCGCAACTAGCGGAACCTACGAGCAGTGCTTC.

Comments on this clonotype: A single base separates this from a much larger clone, so it may be a read error. The DNA is left out, because the CDR3 cannot be placed on it with certainty; the CDR3 is given as TCRdb lists it. This rearrangement joins TRBV29-1 to TRBJ2-3; the table gives TRBD1 as D, unverified against the DNA. Germline loops: CDR1 SQVTM, CDR2 ANQGSEA. The length of the CDR3 is 13 amino acids, counting both ends. CDR3 protein: CSVGQGAGDTRYF.